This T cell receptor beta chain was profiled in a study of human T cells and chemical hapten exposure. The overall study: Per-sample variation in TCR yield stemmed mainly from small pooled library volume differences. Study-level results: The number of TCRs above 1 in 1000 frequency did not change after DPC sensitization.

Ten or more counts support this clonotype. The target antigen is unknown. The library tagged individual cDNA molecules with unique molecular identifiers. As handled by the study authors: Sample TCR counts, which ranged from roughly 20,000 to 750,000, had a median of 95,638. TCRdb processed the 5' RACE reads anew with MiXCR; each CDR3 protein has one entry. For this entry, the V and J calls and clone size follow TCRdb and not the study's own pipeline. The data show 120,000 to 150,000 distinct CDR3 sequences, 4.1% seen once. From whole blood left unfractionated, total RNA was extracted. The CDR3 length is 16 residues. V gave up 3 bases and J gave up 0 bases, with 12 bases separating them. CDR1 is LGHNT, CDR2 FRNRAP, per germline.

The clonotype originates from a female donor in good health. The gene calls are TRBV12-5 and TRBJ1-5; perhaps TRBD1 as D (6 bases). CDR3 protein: CASGFLDRNSNQPQHF. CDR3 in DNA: TGTGCTAGTGGTTTTCTCGACAGGAATAGCAATCAGCCCCAGCATTTT.